This T cell receptor (beta chain) stems from a study of T-cell memory formation after mild COVID-19. TCRdb called the 5' RACE reads again in MiXCR, with one record for every CDR3 protein. The sample holds approximately 40,000 distinct CDR3 sequences, about an eighth seen once. In germline, CDR1 is DFQATT, CDR2 SNEGSKA (reference sequence). Trimming took 5 bases from V and 0 from J; bases not matched to a gene: 9. The CDR3 spans 15 residues. Sequenced sample: PBMCs or a T cell subset sorted from them (not recorded which). The receptor was derived from a man younger than 35 who had mild COVID-19 (a few samples of this study predate the infection). Cell type and time point are not known. This chain uses TRBV20-1 with TRBJ1-2, with TRBD1 identical over 7 bases. The CDR3 bases are TGCAGTGCTCCTCCGAGGGGACAGCCTAACTATGGCTACACCTTC. It encodes CSAPPRGQPNYGYTF.